This T cell receptor (beta chain) was obtained from a study of cytomegalovirus exposure and HLA in healthy donors. Study-wide points: Analysis performed later found 15,000 or so TCR beta sequences associated with HLA alleles at 0.05 false discovery rate.

V lost 4 bases to trimming and J lost 6 bases, with 10 bases between them. The CDR3 covers 14 residues. Per the germline V gene, CDR1 is MDHEN and CDR2 is SYDVKM. Vbeta (60) and Jbeta (13) primers were used in the PCR. The repertoire was sequenced with immunoSEQ multiplex PCR; TCRdb's copy has only in-frame clones and lacks some. Among approximately 190,000 clones, 82% were seen once, and the ten largest hold roughly 0.73%. As to this clone: Its antigen is not known.

V is TRBV28 and J is TRBJ1-6, with D possibly TRBD1 on 6 matching bases. The sequenced material came from PBMCs. This receptor was taken from a woman under 30 in good health and CMV-seronegative. CDR3 region: CASSSGQRNSPLHF. As DNA, the CDR3 is TGTGCCAGCAGTTCCGGACAGCGTAATTCACCCCTCCACTTT.